A single sample gave rise to the 20 T cell receptor beta chains below, sequenced in a study of human T cells and chemical hapten exposure. Stated time point: patch test 1, 2 weeks after DPC sensitization. Treatment: therapeutic diphenylcyclopropenone sensitization with weekly scalp DPC. Total RNA came from unfractionated whole blood. In TCRdb, the RACE reads were re-called with MiXCR into one record per CDR3 protein. The sample lists about 35,000 distinct CDR3 sequences, just under 6.5% seen once, with around 10% in the top ten. The material was whole blood, obtained in connection with sensitization to the hapten diphenylcyclopropenone (DPC). Receptors originate from a young woman with alopecia areata. Some clones in this sample may be carry-over from other donors' samples.

This clonotype was recorded once. Just one base apart from a much larger clone, this may be a read error. V and J are TRBV3-1 and TRBJ2-2; the D gene is possibly TRBD1 (6 bases). V lost 4 bases, J lost 5 bases, and 14 bases lay in between. Looked up from germline, CDR1 is LGHDT and CDR2 is YNNKEL (reference sequence). The CDR3 sequence is 15 residues long. The chain's CDR3 is CASSPQGHRTGELFF. The CDR3, as DNA: TGTGCCAGCAGCCCACAGGGACACCGGACCGGGGAGCTGTTTTTT.

This clonotype was counted at least ten times. The chain carries TRBV7-6 and TRBJ2-3; TRBD1 agrees at 7 bases. CDR1 and CDR2 from the germline V gene are SGHVS and FNYEAQ. The CDR3 runs 17 residues. With V trimmed by 5 bases and J by 2 bases, 13 bases remained unmatched. The CDR3 region is CASSPRGQTPYTDTQYF. The CDR3 nucleotides are TGTGCCAGCAGCCCTAGGGGACAGACTCCCTACACAGATACGCAGTATTTT.

This clonotype was recorded at least ten times. The chain uses TRBV4-2 and TRBJ1-2, with 8 positions matching TRBD1. The CDR3 is 15 amino acids. Germline V gene lookup returns CDR1 LGHNA and CDR2 YNFKEQ. V shed 3 bases, J shed 1 base, and the junction held 4 bases outside the gene matches. The CDR3 DNA reads TGTGCCAGCAGCCACGGACAGGGTAATAACTATGGCTACACCTTC. Translation: CASSHGQGNNYGYTF.

There are a few counts of this clonotype. The chain combines TRBV6-6 with TRBJ1-1, with 9 bases fitting TRBD1. With 6 bases clipped from V and 11 bases from J, the junction kept 4 bases outside the gene matches. Germline CDR1 MNHNY, CDR2 SVGAGI (reference sequence). This CDR3 is built from 11 residues. In DNA form, the CDR3 reads TGTGCCAGCAGACTCGGGACAGGGGCTTTCTTT. Protein: CASRLGTGAFF.

The rearrangement uses TRBV7-9 and TRBJ2-3, with 10 bases identical to TRBD2. The CDR3 is 18 amino acids. Germline V lookup: CDR1 SEHNR, CDR2 FQNEAQ (reference sequence). J gave up 4 bases and V 2 bases, and 12 bases lay outside the gene matches. CDR3 loop: CASSLRSGGAPPSDTQYF. The CDR3 DNA reads TGTGCCAGCAGCTTAAGGAGCGGGGGGGCCCCACCCTCAGATACGCAGTATTTT.

V usage is TRBV30 and J usage is TRBJ2-3; TRBD2 agrees at 8 bases. After removal of 7 bases from V and 3 bases from J, the junction contained 6 bases not matched to a gene. CDR1 is GTSNPN and CDR2 is SVGIG in the germline V gene (reference sequence). This CDR3 region has 13 residues. The CDR3 nucleotides read TGTGCCTCTGAAGCGGGGGAGACAGATACGCAGTATTTT. This sequence encodes CASEAGETDTQYF.

This clonotype was detected many times. This sequence joins TRBV2 and TRBJ2-3, with 10 bases lining up with TRBD1. From germline, CDR1 is SNHLY and CDR2 FYNNEI. The CDR3 consists of 13 residues. V lost 6 bases, J lost 5 bases, and 2 bases stayed unmatched. The CDR3 sequence is CASRGQGQDTQYF. Written as DNA, the CDR3 is TGTGCCAGCAGGGGACAGGGGCAAGATACGCAGTATTTT.

In DNA, the CDR3 is TGCGCCAGCAGCCGAGGGCTGACTGATATGACAAACTATGGCTACACCTTC. Amino acid sequence: CASSRGLTDMTNYGYTF. This chain links TRBV5-1 with TRBJ1-2; D gene uncertain. The CDR3 covers 17 residues. Trimming left V 4 bases short and J 2 bases short, with 21 bases between. Germline assignment: CDR1 SGHRS and CDR2 YFSETQ.

At least ten counts were recorded for this clonotype. The chain is built from TRBV20-1 and TRBJ1-6; possible D gene TRBD1, 6 bases. This CDR3 contains 14 residues. Germline CDR1 DFQATT, CDR2 SNEGSKA (reference sequence). Between the trimmed V and J ends, which lost 6 bases and 8 bases, there was a span of 17 bases. The CDR3 spells CSAPTGSGDSPLHF. For the CDR3, the DNA is TGCAGTGCGCCAACAGGGAGTGGCGATTCACCCCTCCACTTT.

Points on this clonotype: This sequence may be a read error, since a much larger clone differs from it by one base. The CDR3: CAGSLGAIGALNTEAFF. Here the CDR3 DNA reads TGCGCCGGCAGCTTGGGGGCCATTGGGGCCCTGAACACTGAAGCTTTCTTT. The chain recombines TRBV5-1 with TRBJ1-1; weak D call: TRBD1 (6 bases). Germline V gene data show CDR1 as SGHRS and CDR2 as YFSETQ. The CDR3 sequence is 17 residues long. Full variable domain (outside the CDR3, taken from reference TRBV5-1 and TRBJ1-1): KAGVTQTPRYLIKTRGQQVTLSCSPISGHRSVSWYQQTPGQGLQFLFEYFSETQRNKGNFPGRFSGRQFSNSRSEMNVSTLELGDSALYLCAGSLGAIGALNTEAFFGQGTRLTVV.

This clonotype showed up just a few times. The chain joins TRBV3-1 to TRBJ1-4; possible D gene TRBD1, 6 bases. Trimming shortened V by 2 bases and J by 6 bases, and 16 bases separated the two germline ends. CDR1 and CDR2 from the germline V gene are LGHDT and YNNKEL (reference sequence). This CDR3 contains 16 residues. The CDR3 reads CASSQFWGARYEKLFF. In nucleotides, the CDR3 is TGTGCCAGCAGCCAATTTTGGGGGGCGCGATATGAAAAACTGTTTTTT.

In its sample, this clonotype was seen many times. The V and J genes are TRBV27 and TRBJ2-3; 8 bases match TRBD1. Germline lookup yields CDR1 MNHEY and CDR2 SMNVEV (reference sequence). The CDR3 totals 15 residues. With 5 bases clipped from V and 6 bases from J, the junction kept 10 bases outside the gene matches. CDR3 DNA sequence: TGTGCCAGCAGTGACTGGACAGGGAGGACGGATACGCAGTATTTT. Translating it yields CASSDWTGRTDTQYF.

This clonotype was picked up a small number of times. The V gene is TRBV3-1, the J gene TRBJ2-6; D uncertain. CDR1 is LGHDT, CDR2 YNNKEL, per germline (reference sequence). This CDR3 has 19 residues. Trimming took 8 bases from V and 0 from J, leaving 23 bases between them. The CDR3 bases are TGTGCCAGCCAGAAGTCCCCTTCTTTTCTGAGCTCTGGGGCCAACGTCCTGACTTTC. It is translated as CASQKSPSFLSSGANVLTF. Looking up the rest from reference TRBV3-1 and TRBJ2-6 gives the full variable domain: DTAVSQTPKYLVTQMGNDKSIKCEQNLGHDTMYWYKQDSKKFLKIMFSYNNKELIINETVPNRFSPKSPDKAHLNLHINSLELGDSAVYFCASQKSPSFLSSGANVLTFGAGSRLTVL.

The sample holds many counts of this clonotype. The rearrangement links TRBV10-3 to TRBJ2-5; D is perhaps TRBD2 (6 bases). Germline V gene lookup returns CDR1 ENHRY and CDR2 SYGVKD. This CDR3 has 14 residues. V shed 5 bases and J shed 0 bases, with 10 bases lying between them. Here the CDR3 DNA reads TGTGCCATCAGTCCGGAGCGGGACCAAGAGACCCAGTACTTC. It yields the protein CAISPERDQETQYF.

The CDR3 nucleotides are TGTGCCAGCAGCAAAGCAGGACACACCGGAGGGGATTCACCCCTCCACTTT. It is translated as CASSKAGHTGGDSPLHF. The chain carries TRBV21-1 and TRBJ1-6. TRBV21-1 constitutes a pseudogene. CDR3 length: 17 residues.

The rearrangement links TRBV6-5 to TRBJ1-1; D gene unclear. The CDR3 totals 13 residues. The germline V gene encodes CDR1 MNHEY and CDR2 SVGAGI. The V gene lost 10 bases and the J gene lost 5 bases, with 17 bases spanning the gap. This chain's CDR3 is CATLRGVGTEAFF. Written as DNA, the CDR3 is TGTGCCACCCTTCGTGGGGTTGGGACTGAAGCTTTCTTT.

J is TRBJ1-2 and V is TRBV4-3, with a weak D call TRBD1 (6 bases). This CDR3 comprises 15 residues. Deletions cut 0 bases from V and 4 bases from J, with 12 bases between. Germline CDR1 LGHNA, CDR2 YSLEER. The CDR3 DNA is TGCGCCAGCAGCCAAGATGGGGGGGCTGGCTATGGCTACACCTTC. Translation: CASSQDGGAGYGYTF.

This sequence joins TRBV5-4 and TRBJ2-3; D is perhaps TRBD2 (5 bases). Germline V gene data show CDR1 as SGHNT and CDR2 as YYREEE (reference sequence). The CDR3 sequence is 13 residues long. Trimming took 5 bases from V and 5 from J, leaving 12 bases between them. CDR3 amino acids: CASSSPAVDTQYF. Written as DNA, the CDR3 is TGTGCCAGCAGTTCACCAGCGGTAGATACGCAGTATTTT.

This clonotype was counted ten times or more. The chain has TRBV29-1 and TRBJ2-1; a weak D match, TRBD1 (6 bases). Germline values: CDR1 SQVTM, CDR2 ANQGSEA. This CDR3 has 10 residues. V shed 4 bases and J shed 10 bases, with 8 bases lying between them. The CDR3 sequence: CSVADREQFF. In nucleotides, the CDR3 is TGCAGCGTTGCCGACAGGGAGCAGTTCTTC.

This clonotype showed up just a few times. The chain links TRBV7-2 to TRBJ2-7, with 10 bases that match TRBD1. V gave up 5 bases and J gave up 5 bases; unmatched junction bases: 9. Per germline, CDR1 SGHTA and CDR2 FQGNSA. This CDR3 region has 15 residues. CDR3 protein: CASSPQTGGIDEQYF. CDR3 DNA: TGTGCCAGCAGCCCTCAGACAGGGGGCATTGACGAGCAGTACTTC.